Here is one TCR beta chain with its context. It lacks a known antigen. Per-nucleotide qualities are absent, and no much larger clonotype sits a single base away. These data belong to a study of CD8 T cells in Susac syndrome (dated by TCRdb to about 2019). Concerning the study at large: Whether CD8+ T cell activation and differentiation in Susac syndrome was antigen driven was tested using repertoire sequencing.

RNA was extracted with the RNeasy kit and roughly 0.5 to 1 ug was reverse transcribed using random hexamers. TCR beta CDR3 regions were amplified with the immunoSEQ multiplex PCR assay covering 54 Vbeta and 13 Jbeta segments. PCR amplification bias was corrected by using a synthetic template baseline for primer optimization and computational correction. As for the original processing: Reads were annotated to V, D and J genes per IMGT and analyzed with immunoSEQ Analyzer, keeping only productive sequences. To calculate clonality, Shannon entropy was normalized by log2 of the number of productive unique sequences and then subtracted from one. For each patient and control, public and private clones were evaluated within the 100 most prevalent clones. Susac-specific clones were defined as absent from healthy and MS cohorts, over a thousand published viral clones and other ImmuneACCESS disease sequences. The raw public data were reprocessed by TCRdb itself: fastp quality trimming at Q25, MiXCR clonotype calling, in-frame beta chains only. Every entry covers one CDR3 protein and lists the most common genes and DNA from its rows. The V and J calls and clone size are TCRdb's, not the authors'. The sample table lists more than 250,000 distinct CDR3 sequences, about 90% of them with a count of one. The ten largest clones capture 0.065% of the sample.

High-throughput TCR beta sequencing profiled peripheral blood CD8+ and CD4+ T cells from healthy donors, Susac syndrome patients and multiple sclerosis patients. The multiple sclerosis controls were treatment-naive patients whose relapsing-remitting disease, either stable or active, fulfilled the revised McDonald criteria. Bulk CD8+ and CD4+ T cells were purified magnetically by negative isolation, whereas CD8+ TEMRA cells were enriched by FACS. Blood was drawn into EDTA tubes, processed within 24 hours, and PBMCs were isolated by density gradient centrifugation. PBMCs destined for TCR sequencing were cryopreserved in liquid nitrogen and later thawed in a 37 °C water bath. The sorted or isolated CD4+, CD8+ and CD8+ TEMRA cells reached a purity of at least 90%. What the work shows at the level of the full study, not this receptor alone: The number of individuals in the TCR sequencing and HLA analysis was acknowledged as relatively small.

Trimmed from V: 7 bases; trimmed from J: 5 bases; junction bases lacking a gene match: 11. Per the germline V gene, SQVTM is the CDR1 and ANQGSEA is the CDR2. The cysteine opens and the phenylalanine closes a CDR3 of 13 amino acids. The only DNA kept is the CDR3, 39 bases in frame from the first base. The chain is encoded by TRBV29-1 joined to TRBJ2-7, and TRBD1 matches 7 of the central bases. The TCR originated in a human donor with multiple sclerosis. Sequencing was done on a sample of CD4+ T cells from PBMCs. The CDR3 has the sequence CSAERGGGHEQYF. The DNA is as follows: TGCAGCGCCGAACGAGGGGGCGGTCACGAGCAGTACTTC.